These T cell receptor beta chains were read from a single sample in a study of blood T cell repertoires in COVID-19. Assay used: immunoSEQ multiplex PCR; TCRdb lists only in-frame clones, some missing. The table lists some 170,000 clones, about nine tenths of them singletons. Source material: peripheral blood. The source of these receptors is a woman between 45 and 60 years old with acute or convalescent COVID-19. CDR3s include the opening cysteine and the closing phenylalanine or tryptophan. Fields, in order: V gene, D gene, clone size, J gene, CDR3 DNA, CDR3 protein. The D gene is left open where the match is weak. Expanded clones get a size class; other rows say once, few or many, or leave the size out.

TRBV24-1	TRBD1	once	TRBJ1-2	TGTGCCACCAGGAAGACAGGGGGCTCGTATGGCTACACCTTC	CATRKTGGSYGYTF
TRBV10-3	TRBD1	-	TRBJ1-4	TGTGCCATCAGTGCAATGACAGGGGGTAATGAAAAACTGTTTTTT	CAISAMTGGNEKLFF
TRBV7-2	-	-	TRBJ1-3	TGTGCCAGCAGCTGGGAGGGGCACCTCTCTGGAAACACCATATATTTT	CASSWEGHLSGNTIYF
TRBV19	-	-	TRBJ1-1	TGTGCCACTGGGGAAGGGGTGAACACTGAAGCTTTCTTT	CATGEGVNTEAFF
TRBV19	-	-	TRBJ1-2	TGTGCCAGTTTAGGTCGGGACTTAGGGCTACGTAGCTATGGCTACACCTTC	CASLGRDLGLRSYGYTF
TRBV30	-	once	TRBJ1-3	TGTGCCTGGAGTGTGAGTTCTGGAAACACCATATATTTT	CAWSVSSGNTIYF
TRBV6-5	-	-	TRBJ2-4	TGTGCCAGCAGTCTCGGGGGACCAGCCAAAAACATTCAGTACTTC	CASSLGGPAKNIQYF
TRBV10-3	-	-	TRBJ2-7	TGTGCCATCAGGGTCGACACCTATAGCTCCTACGAGCAGTACTTC	CAIRVDTYSSYEQYF
TRBV6-5	-	-	TRBJ1-5	TGTGCCAGCAGTTACGCCGGGGAAGGGCAGCCCCAGCATTTT	CASSYAGEGQPQHF
TRBV5-1	TRBD1	-	TRBJ1-5	TGCGCCAGCAGCCCGGGACAGGGGGATGATCCCCAGCATTTT	CASSPGQGDDPQHF
TRBV11-2	-	-	TRBJ1-5	TGTGCCAGCAGCTTGTCGGCAGGGGAAAATCAGCCCCAGCATTTT	CASSLSAGENQPQHF
TRBV9	-	-	TRBJ1-5	TGTGCCAGCAGCTCTACAGGAGTGGAGCCCCAGCATTTT	CASSSTGVEPQHF
TRBV10-3	-	-	TRBJ1-5	TGTGCCATCAGTGAGTCATTTTATAGCAATCAGCCCCAGCATTTT	CAISESFYSNQPQHF
TRBV6-2/TRBV6-3	-	-	TRBJ1-5	TGTGCCAGCAGTTACCGGGTCTATCAGCCCCAGCATTTT	CASSYRVYQPQHF
TRBV21-1	-	-	TRBJ2-7	TGTGCCAGCAGCAAACCCCGTGAGGGGGGGCGCGAGCAGTACTTC	CASSKPREGGREQYF
TRBV7-2	TRBD1	-	TRBJ2-4	TGTGCCAGCAGCTTAGAGGGGGACAGGGGGCCCAAAAACATTCAGTACTTC	CASSLEGDRGPKNIQYF
TRBV27	-	-	TRBJ1-2	TGTGCCAGCGGGAACAGGGCAGCTAACTATGGCTACACCTTC	CASGNRAANYGYTF
TRBV30	TRBD2	-	TRBJ2-1	TGTGCCTGGAGTCGACTAGCGATGTACAATGAGCAGTTCTTC	CAWSRLAMYNEQFF
TRBV5-1	TRBD1	-	TRBJ2-3	TGCGCCAGCAGCTTGGGGGACAGCACATACCCTAGCACAGATACGCAGTATTTT	CASSLGDSTYPSTDTQYF
TRBV5-1	-	-	TRBJ1-3	TGCGCCAGCAGCTTGGACTTAATCTCTGGAAACACCATATATTTT	CASSLDLISGNTIYF
TRBV11-2	-	-	TRBJ2-1	TGTGCCAGCAGCTTAATAAATGAGCAGTTCTTC	CASSLINEQFF
TRBV5-1	-	-	TRBJ1-1	TGCGCCAGCAGCCAACAGGCCATGAACACTGAAGCTTTCTTT	CASSQQAMNTEAFF
TRBV24-1	TRBD2	-	TRBJ2-1	TGTGCCACCAGTGACCCGGTACTAGCGGGGGGGGATGAGCAGTTCTTC	CATSDPVLAGGDEQFF
TRBV6-2/TRBV6-3	TRBD1	-	TRBJ1-1	TGTGCCAGCAGTTACGGGACAGGGGTACCTGAAGCTTTCTTT	CASSYGTGVPEAFF
TRBV10-2	TRBD1	-	TRBJ1-6	TGCGCCAGCAGGACAGGGGTCAATTCACCCCTCCACTTT	CASRTGVNSPLHF
TRBV3-1/TRBV3-2	-	-	TRBJ2-1	TGTGCCAGCAGCCGGACTAACCTTTACAATGAGCAGTTCTTC	CASSRTNLYNEQFF
TRBV30	TRBD2	-	TRBJ2-3	TGTGCCTGGATGGGTGGACTAGCGGGATCCACAGATACGCAGTATTTT	CAWMGGLAGSTDTQYF
TRBV12-2	-	-	TRBJ2-5	TGTGCAAGTCGCTTAGATTCCGGGGACAGCGTTTGGACCCAGTACTTC	CASRLDSGDSVWTQYF
TRBV27	-	-	TRBJ2-2	TGTGCCAGCAGGGGAGCGGAAGCAAACACCGGGGAGCTGTTTTTT	CASRGAEANTGELFF
TRBV6-2/TRBV6-3	-	-	TRBJ2-5	TGTGCCAGCAGCCCGGACTCCCAAGAGACCCAGTACTTC	CASSPDSQETQYF
TRBV4-3	TRBD1	-	TRBJ2-2	TGCGCCAGCAGCCGGAACGACAGGGCCGGGGAGCTGTTTTTT	CASSRNDRAGELFF
TRBV5-1	-	-	TRBJ2-7	TGCGCCAGCAGCAGCTCTCCCTACGAGCAGTACTTC	CASSSSPYEQYF
TRBV12-3/TRBV12-4	-	-	TRBJ2-4	TGTGCCAGCAGCCCCCCTATACTAGTAGAATTATGGTTC	CASSPPILVELWF
TRBV7-3	-	-	TRBJ2-1	TGTGCCAGCAGCTTGGAGAGCGGCTATGAGCAGTTCTTC	CASSLESGYEQFF
TRBV29-1	TRBD2	-	TRBJ2-5	TGCAGCGTACAAGCGGGGATCCAAGAGACCCAGTACTTC	CSVQAGIQETQYF
TRBV18	TRBD2	-	TRBJ2-7	TGTGCCAGCTCACCCACTAGCGGGAGAGCTTACGAGCAGTACTTC	CASSPTSGRAYEQYF
TRBV6-2/TRBV6-3	-	-	TRBJ2-2	TGTGCCAGCAGCCCGACTAGGCCCGGGGAGCTGTTTTTT	CASSPTRPGELFF
TRBV6-1	-	-	TRBJ2-5	TGTGCCAGCAGTGAAATGGCTAGCCACACGGAGACCCAGTACTTC	CASSEMASHTETQYF
TRBV5-1	-	-	TRBJ2-2	TGCGCCAGCAGCTCTCAGGGGACCGGGGAGCTGTTTTTT	CASSSQGTGELFF
TRBV6-5	TRBD1	-	TRBJ1-2	TGTGCCAGTCTACAGGGGGCGGGTGGCTACACCTTC	CASLQGAGGYTF
TRBV18	-	once	TRBJ1-2	TGTGCCAGCTCACCTAGACAGGACTTTGACACCTTC	CASSPRQDFDTF
TRBV27	TRBD1	-	TRBJ1-1	TGTGCCAGCAGCAGGACAGGGATAGTCACTGAAGCTTTCTTT	CASSRTGIVTEAFF
TRBV7-2	TRBD2	-	TRBJ2-2	TGTGCCAGCAACGATAGCGGGAGGGCTTACACCGGGGAGCTGTTTTTT	CASNDSGRAYTGELFF
TRBV4-1	-	-	TRBJ1-1	TGCGCCAGCAGCCAAGTCGGCAGGGCTGAAGCTTTCTTT	CASSQVGRAEAFF
TRBV9	TRBD1	-	TRBJ1-2	TGTGCCAGCAGCGTAGACCTGGACAGGGGAAACTATGGCTACACCTTC	CASSVDLDRGNYGYTF
TRBV27	TRBD1	-	TRBJ1-5	TGTGCCAGCAGTTTACAGGGGGCAAGCAATCAGCCCCAGCATTTT	CASSLQGASNQPQHF
TRBV2	TRBD1	-	TRBJ1-5	TGTGCCAGCAGTCGCCTCGGACAGGGGAATGGTCAGCCCCAGCATTTT	CASSRLGQGNGQPQHF
TRBV5-1	-	-	TRBJ2-7	TGCGCCAGCAGCCTCTCGACAGGTGCGGTGGGGGAGCAGTACTTC	CASSLSTGAVGEQYF
TRBV5-4	-	-	TRBJ2-6	TGTGCCAGCAGCCTACCTCGGGGGACAGCTGGGGCCAACGTCCTGACTTTC	CASSLPRGTAGANVLTF
TRBV11-2	-	-	TRBJ1-1	TGTGCCAGCACCTTCCGTATGAGGGTGAACACTGAAGCTTTCTTT	CASTFRMRVNTEAFF
TRBV12-3/TRBV12-4	-	-	TRBJ2-7	TGTGCCAGCAGATCCACCCAGGGTTACGAGCAGTACTTC	CASRSTQGYEQYF
TRBV30	-	-	TRBJ2-3	TGTGCCTGGAGGCCCCCGACCAAGCCCCGAGGTACGCAGTATTTT	CAWRPPTKPRGTQYF
TRBV4-1	-	-	TRBJ1-2	TGCGCCAGCAGCCTCACCCGGACAGTAGCTTCCTATGGCTACACCTTC	CASSLTRTVASYGYTF
TRBV3-1/TRBV3-2	-	-	TRBJ1-2	TGTGCCAGTAGCCAAAGGGGGACGGAAAATATCTATGGCTACACCTTC	CASSQRGTENIYGYTF
TRBV21-1	-	-	TRBJ1-4	TGTGCCAGCAGCAAAGAGGGAGGCAGGGATGATGAAAAACTGTTTTTT	CASSKEGGRDDEKLFF
TRBV3-1/TRBV3-2	TRBD1	-	TRBJ1-2	TGTGCCAGCAGCTACGGGACAGCCTATGGCTACACCTTC	CASSYGTAYGYTF
TRBV29-1	-	-	TRBJ2-7	TGCAGCGGGAGGGGGACAGACTACGAGCAGTACTTC	CSGRGTDYEQYF
TRBV12-5	-	-	TRBJ2-1	TGTGCTAGTGGTTTGGTACTTGGCAATGAGCAGTTCTTC	CASGLVLGNEQFF
TRBV27	TRBD1	-	TRBJ1-2	TGTGCCAGCAGTTTATCTCCGGGACAGACTTCCTATGGCTACACCTTC	CASSLSPGQTSYGYTF